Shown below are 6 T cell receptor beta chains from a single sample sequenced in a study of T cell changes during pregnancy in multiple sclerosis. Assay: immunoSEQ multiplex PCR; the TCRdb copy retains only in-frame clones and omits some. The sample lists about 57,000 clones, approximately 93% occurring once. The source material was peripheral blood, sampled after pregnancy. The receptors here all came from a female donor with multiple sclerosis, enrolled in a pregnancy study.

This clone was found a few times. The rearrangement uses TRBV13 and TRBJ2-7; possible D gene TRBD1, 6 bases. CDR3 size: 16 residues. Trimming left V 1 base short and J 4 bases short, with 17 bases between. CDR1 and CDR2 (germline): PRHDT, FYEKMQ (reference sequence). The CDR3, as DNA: TGTGCCAGCAGCTTAGTATTGGGGACAAAACGGTACGAGCAGTACTTC. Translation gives CASSLVLGTKRYEQYF.

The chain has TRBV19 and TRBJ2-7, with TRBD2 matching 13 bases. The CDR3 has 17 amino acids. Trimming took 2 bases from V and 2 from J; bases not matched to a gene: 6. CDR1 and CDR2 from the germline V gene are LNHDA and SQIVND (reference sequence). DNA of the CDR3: TGTGCCAGTAGTATAATTGGGACTAGCGGGGCTACCTACGAGCAGTACTTC. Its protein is CASSIIGTSGATYEQYF. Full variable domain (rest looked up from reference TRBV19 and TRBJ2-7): DGGITQSPKYLFRKEGQNVTLSCEQNLNHDAMYWYRQDPGQGLRLIYYSQIVNDFQKGDIAEGYSVSREKKESFPLTVTSAQKNPTAFYLCASSIIGTSGATYEQYFGPGTRLTVT.

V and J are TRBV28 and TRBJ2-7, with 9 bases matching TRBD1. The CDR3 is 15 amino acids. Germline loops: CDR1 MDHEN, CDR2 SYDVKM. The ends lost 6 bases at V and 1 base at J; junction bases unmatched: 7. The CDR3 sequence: CASRGSGTGSYEQYF. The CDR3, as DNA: TGTGCCAGCAGGGGGTCCGGGACAGGGTCCTACGAGCAGTACTTC. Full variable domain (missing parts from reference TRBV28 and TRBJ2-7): DVKVTQSSRYLVKRTGEKVFLECVQDMDHENMFWYRQDPGLGLRLIYFSYDVKMKEKGDIPEGYSVSREKKERFSLILESASTNQTSMYLCASRGSGTGSYEQYFGPGTRLTVT.

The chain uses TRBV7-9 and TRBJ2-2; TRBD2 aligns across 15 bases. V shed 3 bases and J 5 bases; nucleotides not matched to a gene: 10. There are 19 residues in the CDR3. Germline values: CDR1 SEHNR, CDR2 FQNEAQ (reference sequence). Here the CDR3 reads CASSFASGLAGGRTGELFF. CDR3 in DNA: TGTGCCAGCAGCTTCGCCTCAGGACTAGCGGGAGGGCGGACCGGGGAGCTGTTTTTT.

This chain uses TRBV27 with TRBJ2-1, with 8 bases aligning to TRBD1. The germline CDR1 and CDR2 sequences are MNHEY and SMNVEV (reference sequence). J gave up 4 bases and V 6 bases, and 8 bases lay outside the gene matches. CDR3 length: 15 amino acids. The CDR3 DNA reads TGTGCCAGCAGCCTAGACAGGGGAACATACAATGAGCAGTTCTTC. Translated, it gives CASSLDRGTYNEQFF.

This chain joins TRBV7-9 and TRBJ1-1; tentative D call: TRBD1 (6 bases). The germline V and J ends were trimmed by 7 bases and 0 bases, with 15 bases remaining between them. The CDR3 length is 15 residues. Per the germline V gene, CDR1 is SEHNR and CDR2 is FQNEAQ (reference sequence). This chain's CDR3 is CASIGGGGLNTEAFF. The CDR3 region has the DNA TGTGCCAGCATCGGGGGAGGGGGGTTGAACACTGAAGCTTTCTTT. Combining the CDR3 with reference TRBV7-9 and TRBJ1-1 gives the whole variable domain DTGVSQNPRHKITKRGQNVTFRCDPISEHNRLYWYRQTLGQGPEFLTYFQNEAQLEKSRLLSDRFSAERPKGSFSTLEIQRTEQGDSAMYLCASIGGGGLNTEAFFGQGTRLTVV.